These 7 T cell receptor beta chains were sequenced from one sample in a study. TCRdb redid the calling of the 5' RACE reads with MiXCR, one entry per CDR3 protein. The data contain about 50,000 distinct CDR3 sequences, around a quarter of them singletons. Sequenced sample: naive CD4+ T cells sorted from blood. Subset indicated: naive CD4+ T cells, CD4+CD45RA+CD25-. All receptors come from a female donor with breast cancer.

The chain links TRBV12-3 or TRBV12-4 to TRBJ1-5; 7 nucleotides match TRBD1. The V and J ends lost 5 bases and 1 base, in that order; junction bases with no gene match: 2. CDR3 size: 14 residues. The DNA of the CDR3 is TGTGCCAGCAGTAACAGGGGAAGCAATCAGCCCCAGCATTTT. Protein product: CASSNRGSNQPQHF.

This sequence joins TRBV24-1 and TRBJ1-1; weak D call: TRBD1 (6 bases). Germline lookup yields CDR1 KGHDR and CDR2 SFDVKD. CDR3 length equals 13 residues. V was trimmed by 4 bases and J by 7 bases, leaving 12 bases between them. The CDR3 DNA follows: TGTGCCACCAGTGACCCCGGACAGATTGAAGCTTTCTTT. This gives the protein CATSDPGQIEAFF.

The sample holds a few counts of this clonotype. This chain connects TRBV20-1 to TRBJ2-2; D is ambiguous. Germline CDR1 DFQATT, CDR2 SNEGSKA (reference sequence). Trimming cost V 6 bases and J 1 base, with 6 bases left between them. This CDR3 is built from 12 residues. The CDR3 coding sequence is TGCAGTGCAAACAGGAACACCGGGGAGCTGTTTTTT. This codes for CSANRNTGELFF.

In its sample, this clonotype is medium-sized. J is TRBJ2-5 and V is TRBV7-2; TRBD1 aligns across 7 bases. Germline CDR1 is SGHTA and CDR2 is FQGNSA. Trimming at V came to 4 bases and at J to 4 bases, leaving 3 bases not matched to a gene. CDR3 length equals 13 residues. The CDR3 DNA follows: TGTGCCAGCAGCTACACAGGGGCAGAGACCCAGTACTTC. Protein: CASSYTGAETQYF. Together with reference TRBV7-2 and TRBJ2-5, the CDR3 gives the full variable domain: GAGVSQSPSNKVTEKGKDVELRCDPISGHTALYWYRQSLGQGLEFLIYFQGNSAPDKSGLPSDRFSAERTGGSVSTLTIQRTQQEDSAVYLCASSYTGAETQYFGPGTRLLVL.

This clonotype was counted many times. The CDR3: CASSFGRDLPNTEAFF. CDR3 DNA: TGTGCCAGCAGCTTTGGGAGGGACCTACCGAACACTGAAGCTTTCTTT. V is TRBV7-9 and J is TRBJ1-1; D possibly corresponds to TRBD1 (5 bases). CDR3 length: 16 residues. Trimming removed 3 bases at V and 1 base at J, with 15 bases between. From germline, CDR1 is SEHNR and CDR2 FQNEAQ (reference sequence).

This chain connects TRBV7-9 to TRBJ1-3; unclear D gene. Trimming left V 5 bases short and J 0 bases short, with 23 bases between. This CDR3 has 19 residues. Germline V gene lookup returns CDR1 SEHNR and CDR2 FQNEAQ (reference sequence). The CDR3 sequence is CASSPSSNRGLPSGNTIYF. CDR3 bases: TGTGCCAGCAGCCCTAGTAGCAACCGGGGATTACCCTCTGGAAACACCATATATTTT. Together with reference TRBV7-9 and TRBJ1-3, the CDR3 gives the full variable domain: DTGVSQNPRHKITKRGQNVTFRCDPISEHNRLYWYRQTLGQGPEFLTYFQNEAQLEKSRLLSDRFSAERPKGSFSTLEIQRTEQGDSAMYLCASSPSSNRGLPSGNTIYFGEGSWLTVV.

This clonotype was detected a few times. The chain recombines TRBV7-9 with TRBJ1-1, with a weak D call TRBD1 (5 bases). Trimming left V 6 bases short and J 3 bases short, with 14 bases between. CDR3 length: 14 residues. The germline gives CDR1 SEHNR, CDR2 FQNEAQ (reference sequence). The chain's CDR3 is CASRLMGGDTEAFF. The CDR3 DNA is TGTGCCAGCAGACTTATGGGGGGTGACACTGAAGCTTTCTTT.